This T cell receptor (beta chain) was found in a study of OX40 agonist ivuxolimab in advanced cancers. Across the study: Every 2 weeks, ivuxolimab was infused into the patients intravenously at between 0.01 and 10 mg/kg. The group had a mean age of around 64 years, ranged from about 20 to 90, and was roughly 80% male. Whole-study results and caveats: Clonal expansion among partial responders at 0.1-3.0 mg/kg ranked near the lowest. Both blood CD4+ and CD8+ T cells showed clonal growth by week 6 at 0.1 to 3.0 mg/kg.

The CDR3 spans 15 residues. After removal of 0 bases from V and 5 bases from J, the junction contained 5 bases not matched to a gene. Germline V gene lookup returns CDR1 SGHNT and CDR2 YYREEE (reference sequence). In the case of this clone: As yet, its antigen is unknown.

TCRdb's table, derived via immunoSEQ multiplex PCR, lists solely in-frame clones and lacks some. Among some 73,000 clones listed, around nine tenths were seen once. Sequenced material: CD4+ or CD8+ T cells sorted from blood, taken in a trial of the OX40 agonist ivuxolimab. This rearrangement joins TRBV5-4 to TRBJ1-2; 9 bases are shared with TRBD1. This clonotype was obtained from an adult with an advanced solid tumor such as melanoma, head and neck, liver or kidney cancer. The chain's CDR3 is CASSLDAGTGYGYTF. CDR3 bases: TGTGCCAGCAGCTTGGACGCCGGGACAGGGTATGGCTACACCTTC. The complete variable domain, with remaining parts taken from reference TRBV5-4 and TRBJ1-2, reads ETGVTQSPTHLIKTRGQQVTLRCSSQSGHNTVSWYQQALGQGPQFIFQYYREEENGRGNFPPRFSGLQFPNYSSELNVNALELDDSALYLCASSLDAGTGYGYTFGSGTRLTVV.